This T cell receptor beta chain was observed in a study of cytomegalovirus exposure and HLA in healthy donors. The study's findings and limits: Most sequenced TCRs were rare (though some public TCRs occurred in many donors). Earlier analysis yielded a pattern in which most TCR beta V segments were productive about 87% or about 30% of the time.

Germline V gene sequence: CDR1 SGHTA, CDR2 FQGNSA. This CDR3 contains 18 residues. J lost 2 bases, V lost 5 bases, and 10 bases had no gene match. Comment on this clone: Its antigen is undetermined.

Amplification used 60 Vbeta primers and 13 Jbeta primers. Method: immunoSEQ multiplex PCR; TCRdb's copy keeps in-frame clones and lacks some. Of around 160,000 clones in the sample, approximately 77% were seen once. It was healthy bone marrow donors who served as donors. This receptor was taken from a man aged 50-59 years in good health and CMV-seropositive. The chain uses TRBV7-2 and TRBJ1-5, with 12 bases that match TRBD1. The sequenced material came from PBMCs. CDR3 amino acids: CASSQVGQGAGGNQPQHF. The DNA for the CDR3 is TGTGCCAGCAGCCAAGTGGGACAGGGGGCAGGGGGCAATCAGCCCCAGCATTTT.